This entry lists 29 T cell receptor beta chains sequenced from one sample in a study of shared clonotypes between healthy human individuals. Naive CD8 cells lacked CD45RO, underwent positive selection for CCR7 and left out terminally differentiated effector memory CD45RA+ cells. Sequencing used immunoSEQ multiplex PCR; TCRdb keeps in-frame clones, though not all of them. The repertoire has about 700,000 clones, about 90% of them found once; the top ten carry 24%. Sequenced material: naive CD8+ T cells sorted from blood. Receptors originate from a man aged 25-45 years in good health.

The chain joins TRBV10-3 to TRBJ2-1; D remains unclear. Per the germline V gene, CDR1 is ENHRY and CDR2 is SYGVKD. The CDR3 is 12 amino acids. The V end lost 2 bases, the J end lost 12 bases, and 11 bases lay between the germline ends. The CDR3 region is CAISEAVEGQFF. The CDR3 nucleotides read TGTGCCATCAGTGAGGCCGTGGAAGGGCAGTTCTTC.

To note about this clone: Other DNA sequences in this specimen translate into the identical CDR3. The chain uses TRBV19 and TRBJ2-7; D is possibly TRBD2 (5 bases). The CDR3 runs to 14 residues. Per germline, CDR1 LNHDA and CDR2 SQIVND (reference sequence). Trimming removed 4 bases at V and 2 bases at J, with 12 bases between. The CDR3 loop is CASSTGTSTYEQYF. As DNA, the CDR3 is TGTGCCAGTAGTACCGGAACTAGTACCTACGAGCAGTACTTC.

The chain couples TRBV10-2 to TRBJ1-1, with D uncertain. The ends were cut back, 1 base at V and 1 base at J, with 7 bases in the middle. Germline V CDR1 and CDR2: WSHSY, SAAADI. The length of the CDR3 is 14 residues. CDR3 loop: CASSEFLWNTEAFF. CDR3 nucleotide sequence: TGCGCCAGCAGTGAGTTCTTGTGGAACACTGAAGCTTTCTTT.

This chain uses TRBV5-4 with TRBJ2-3; D gene uncertain. The V gene lost 1 base and the J gene lost 4 bases, with 7 bases spanning the gap. Germline V gene data show CDR1 as SGHNT and CDR2 as YYREEE (reference sequence). The CDR3 sequence is 13 residues long. DNA of the CDR3: TGTGCCAGCAGCTTGTACGTGGCAGATACGCAGTATTTT. Its protein is CASSLYVADTQYF.

This clone was detected ten times or more. The rearrangement links TRBV7-9 to TRBJ2-7; TRBD2 might be the D (5 bases). Per germline, CDR1 SEHNR and CDR2 FQNEAQ (reference sequence). The CDR3 consists of 14 residues. Deletions cut 5 bases from V and 2 bases from J, with 13 bases between. The CDR3 coding sequence is TGTGCCAGCAGCGATTCTCTGACTACCTACGAGCAGTACTTC. This codes for CASSDSLTTYEQYF.

The J gene is TRBJ1-2, the V gene TRBV30; unclear D gene. Germline CDR1 reads GTSNPN; CDR2 reads SVGIG (reference sequence). The CDR3 totals 15 residues. Trimming removed 4 bases at V and 1 base at J, with 16 bases between. The CDR3 loop reads CAWIPLPAFNYGYTF. CDR3 DNA: TGTGCCTGGATCCCTCTGCCCGCTTTTAACTATGGCTACACCTTC.

The rearrangement joins TRBV25-1 to TRBJ2-7; the D gene is possibly TRBD2 (6 bases). Germline CDR1 reads MGHDK; CDR2 reads SYGVNS. The V gene lost 0 bases and the J gene lost 6 bases, with 18 bases spanning the gap. The CDR3 is 16 residues long. CDR3 loop: CASSEYSGERSGEQYF. The CDR3 coding sequence is TGTGCCAGCAGTGAATATTCGGGGGAGAGGTCGGGCGAGCAGTACTTC.

Here the CDR3 DNA reads TGTGCCAGCAGCGAGACAGCCGGATATAGGGGGACTGAAGCTTTCTTT. Amino acids: CASSETAGYRGTEAFF. The chain links TRBV11-3 to TRBJ1-1, with a possible D match to TRBD1 (6 bases). The CDR3 extends over 16 amino acids. V dropped 5 bases and J dropped 5 bases, with 21 bases sitting between them. Germline V gene lookup returns CDR1 SGHNT and CDR2 YENEEA.

This chain joins TRBV6-1 and TRBJ2-7, with TRBD1 identical over 8 bases. The V gene end was trimmed by 6 bases and the J gene end by 3 bases; junction bases not matched to a gene: 7. This CDR3 is built from 14 residues. Germline CDR1 MNHNS, CDR2 SASEGT. CDR3 nucleotides: TGTGCCAGCAGACCGGGACAGGCGATCTACGAGCAGTACTTC. Amino acids: CASRPGQAIYEQYF.

This clone was seen once. The V gene is TRBV29-1, the J gene TRBJ2-1; TRBD2 agrees at 8 bases. The CDR3 is 16 amino acids. Germline values: CDR1 SQVTM, CDR2 ANQGSEA. Unmatched junction bases numbered 8, after V lost 1 base and J lost 3 bases. The CDR3 region has the DNA TGCAGCGTTGAAGGTTTGGAACTAGCGGACTACAATGAGCAGTTCTTC. Protein product: CSVEGLELADYNEQFF.

Turning to this clone: In the same sample, other DNA sequences code for this CDR3. The chain combines TRBV27 with TRBJ2-1; unclear D gene. The CDR3 sequence is 14 residues long. CDR1 is MNHEY, CDR2 SMNVEV, per germline (reference sequence). Between the trimmed V and J ends, which lost 2 bases and 3 bases, there was a span of 8 bases. This CDR3 is CASSLGLDYNEQFF. The CDR3 DNA sequence: TGTGCCAGCAGTTTAGGTCTCGACTACAATGAGCAGTTCTTC.

The CDR3 coding sequence is TGTGCCAGCAGTCCCGATAGGGGGGGGTACTACGAGCAGTACTTC. Residues: CASSPDRGGYYEQYF. This sequence joins TRBV28 and TRBJ2-7, with a possible D match to TRBD2 (7 bases). This CDR3 is 15 amino acids long. Per germline, CDR1 MDHEN and CDR2 SYDVKM. Trimming removed 5 bases from V and 3 bases from J, with 17 bases in between.

V usage is TRBV7-9 and J usage is TRBJ2-7, with D possibly matching TRBD2 (6 bases). This CDR3 contains 14 residues. V was shortened by 4 bases and J by 2 bases, with 12 bases between the two germline ends. Germline V lookup: CDR1 SEHNR, CDR2 FQNEAQ (reference sequence). CDR3 DNA sequence: TGTGCCAGCAGCTATACCGGGGGTACCTACGAGCAGTACTTC. Translating it yields CASSYTGGTYEQYF.

The J gene is TRBJ2-1, the V gene TRBV7-9; 10 nucleotides match TRBD2. This CDR3 is 19 amino acids long. Germline V lookup: CDR1 SEHNR, CDR2 FQNEAQ (reference sequence). The ends lost 1 base at V and 6 bases at J; junction bases unmatched: 15. The CDR3 nucleotides read TGTGCCAGCAGCTTAGACCCCCCTTTCTCTAGCGGGAGTGGCAATGAGCAGTTCTTC. Translated, it gives CASSLDPPFSSGSGNEQFF. The complete variable domain, with remaining parts taken from reference TRBV7-9 and TRBJ2-1, reads DTGVSQNPRHKITKRGQNVTFRCDPISEHNRLYWYRQTLGQGPEFLTYFQNEAQLEKSRLLSDRFSAERPKGSFSTLEIQRTEQGDSAMYLCASSLDPPFSSGSGNEQFFGPGTRLTVL.

The chain has TRBV27 and TRBJ1-1; 9 positions match TRBD1. Germline V lookup: CDR1 MNHEY, CDR2 SMNVEV (reference sequence). The trim removed 6 bases at V and 4 bases at J, leaving 6 bases unmatched. The CDR3 has 14 amino acids. The CDR3 loop reads CASSPTGGATEAFF. In DNA form, the CDR3 reads TGTGCCAGCAGCCCGACAGGGGGGGCCACTGAAGCTTTCTTT.

CDR3 sequence: CASSPLGTLGADTQYF. DNA for the CDR3: TGTGCCAGCAGCCCGCTAGGGACCTTGGGGGCAGATACGCAGTATTTT. This rearrangement joins TRBV27 to TRBJ2-3; D could derive from TRBD1 or TRBD2 (5 bases each). There are 16 residues in the CDR3. Germline CDR1 is MNHEY and CDR2 is SMNVEV (reference sequence). With 6 bases removed from V and 4 bases from J, the gap between germline ends came to 20 bases.

The DNA for the CDR3 is TGTGCCATCAGTGAGCCGAGGCAGGGGTCTTACGAGCAGTACTTC. The encoded protein is CAISEPRQGSYEQYF. The V gene is TRBV10-3, the J gene TRBJ2-7, with D maybe TRBD1 (6 bases). The CDR3 is 15 residues long. Germline V gene sequence: CDR1 ENHRY, CDR2 SYGVKD. V lost 2 bases and J lost 4, with 15 bases in between.

The rearrangement links TRBV4-1 to TRBJ1-2; D possibly corresponds to TRBD1 (6 bases). Trimming removed 1 base from V and 3 bases from J, with 12 bases in between. Germline V gives CDR1 MGHRA, CDR2 YSYEKL. This CDR3 comprises 15 residues. The chain's CDR3 is CASSQVQGGHYGYTF. CDR3 in DNA: TGCGCCAGCAGCCAAGTACAGGGAGGCCACTATGGCTACACCTTC.

The chain is built from TRBV7-3 and TRBJ2-3, with TRBD2 identical over 7 bases. Germline V gives CDR1 SGHTA, CDR2 FQGTGA. The CDR3 runs 16 residues. The trim removed 4 bases at V and 2 bases at J, leaving 9 bases unmatched. This CDR3 is CASSSTGGRATDTQYF. The CDR3 DNA is TGTGCCAGCAGCTCGACGGGCGGGAGAGCCACAGATACGCAGTATTTT.

The chain joins TRBV11-2 to TRBJ2-7; a possible D gene is TRBD2 (5 bases). The V end lost 1 base, the J end lost 3 bases, and 19 bases lay between the germline ends. CDR1 and CDR2 from the germline V gene are SGHAT and FQNNGV. The CDR3 sequence is 17 residues long. The CDR3 protein is CASSLVAGPDFNYEQYF. Written as DNA, the CDR3 is TGTGCCAGCAGCTTAGTTGCTGGTCCGGACTTCAACTACGAGCAGTACTTC.

This clone was seen just once. The J gene is TRBJ1-2, the V gene TRBV5-1; D call uncertain. Germline V gene sequence: CDR1 SGHRS, CDR2 YFSETQ. Trimming took off 0 bases at V and 0 bases at J, with 9 bases between the two ends. The CDR3 covers 15 residues. CDR3 DNA: TGCGCCAGCAGCTTGGGCGCTGAGACTAACTATGGCTACACCTTC. Its protein product is CASSLGAETNYGYTF.

The chain has TRBV6-1 and TRBJ2-4; D ambiguous. The germline V and J ends were trimmed by 1 base and 0 bases, with 7 bases remaining between them. Germline CDR1 MNHNS, CDR2 SASEGT. The CDR3 has 15 amino acids. CDR3 DNA sequence: TGTGCCAGCAGTGAAGTGGTTCTAGCCAAAAACATTCAGTACTTC. Encoded protein: CASSEVVLAKNIQYF.

The rearrangement uses TRBV28 and TRBJ2-2; TRBD1 might be the D (5 bases). Trimming removed 4 bases at V and 3 bases at J, with 27 bases between. CDR1 MDHEN and CDR2 SYDVKM come from the germline V gene. This CDR3 contains 20 residues. The CDR3 is CASSSSRPDSDSPYTGELFF. The CDR3 DNA reads as TGTGCCAGCAGTTCTTCCCGCCCCGACAGCGACTCACCTTACACCGGGGAGCTGTTTTTT.

The chain uses TRBV27 and TRBJ2-7; weak D call: TRBD1 (5 bases). The CDR3 is 14 residues long. Germline V gene sequence: CDR1 MNHEY, CDR2 SMNVEV (reference sequence). The V end was cut by 3 bases, the J end by 2 bases, with 11 bases between. The CDR3 nucleotides read TGTGCCAGCAGTTTTAGGGGTATAACCTACGAGCAGTACTTC. Protein: CASSFRGITYEQYF.

The chain has TRBV11-3 and TRBJ2-1, with 8 positions matching TRBD2. The CDR3 totals 14 residues. J gave up 5 bases and V 5 bases, and 5 bases lay outside the gene matches. Germline V gives CDR1 SGHNT, CDR2 YENEEA. The CDR3, as DNA: TGTGCCAGCAGCCCCCGGGGGGGTGACAATGAGCAGTTCTTC. It encodes CASSPRGGDNEQFF.

The chain has TRBV10-1 and TRBJ1-5, with 9 positions matching TRBD1. CDR1 WNHNN and CDR2 SYGVQD come from the germline V gene (reference sequence). Trimming cost V 2 bases and J 0 bases; bases outside gene matches: 8. This CDR3 has 18 amino acids. CDR3 in DNA: TGCGCCAGCAGTGAGCGATGGACAGGGGTAGATAGCAATCAGCCCCAGCATTTT. Translation gives CASSERWTGVDSNQPQHF.

The chain recombines TRBV7-2 with TRBJ2-1; 7 bases align to TRBD1. Trimming at V came to 6 bases and at J to 10 bases, leaving 15 bases not matched to a gene. This CDR3 has 15 amino acids. CDR1 is SGHTA and CDR2 is FQGNSA in the germline V gene. CDR3 loop: CASRGGEGPIGEQFF. The CDR3 DNA is TGTGCCAGCAGAGGGGGCGAAGGACCAATTGGAGAGCAGTTCTTC.

The chain has TRBV7-2 and TRBJ2-5; unclear D gene. Germline values: CDR1 SGHTA, CDR2 FQGNSA. The CDR3 length is 13 residues. The V end lost 5 bases, the J end lost 0 bases, and 7 bases lay between the germline ends. CDR3 residues: CASSAHYQETQYF. The CDR3 DNA reads as TGTGCCAGCAGCGCCCATTACCAAGAGACCCAGTACTTC.

The chain's CDR3 is CASSLRQLINQPQHF. CDR3 coding DNA: TGTGCCAGCAGTTTACGGCAGCTAATCAATCAGCCCCAGCATTTT. The V and J genes are TRBV28 and TRBJ1-5, with unresolved D. The V and J ends lost 2 bases and 3 bases respectively, with 11 bases between them. The CDR3 is made up of 15 amino acids. Germline values: CDR1 MDHEN, CDR2 SYDVKM.